What follows are 19 T cell receptor beta chains derived from one specimen sequenced in a study of blood T cells in healthy people across ages. Combining a sample-barcoded 5' primer with a J-beta primer mix, a second PCR ran for roughly 7 to 12 cycles. TCRdb passed the 5' RACE reads through MiXCR, listing each CDR3 protein once. The data hold 780,000 or so distinct CDR3 sequences, with roughly three fifths observed a single time. The sample comprised blood. These receptor sequences come from a man in his forties in good health.

The chain carries TRBV20-1 and TRBJ2-1, with D perhaps TRBD1 or TRBD2 (5 bases each). This CDR3 is built from 13 residues. The germline gives CDR1 DFQATT, CDR2 SNEGSKA (reference sequence). V was pared by 6 bases and J by 6 bases, with 15 bases between. CDR3 coding DNA: TGCAGTGCCTGGGACCCAACTGGCAATGAGCAGTTCTTC. Protein product: CSAWDPTGNEQFF.

There are a few counts of this clonotype. V usage is TRBV7-2 and J usage is TRBJ2-1; 7 nucleotides agree with TRBD1. V lost 4 bases and J lost 0; bases outside the gene matches: 3. There are 15 residues in the CDR3. The V gene's germline CDR1 is SGHTA and CDR2 FQGNSA. CDR3 loop: CASSSTGNSYNEQFF. The CDR3 nucleotides are TGTGCCAGCAGCTCGACAGGGAACTCCTACAATGAGCAGTTCTTC.

The CDR3 region has the DNA TGTGCCATCAAACCAGCGGGAGGGTCTTACGAGCAGTACTTC. It yields the protein CAIKPAGGSYEQYF. V and J are TRBV10-3 and TRBJ2-7, with 10 bases lining up with TRBD2. This CDR3 is 14 amino acids long. J gave up 4 bases and V 7 bases, and 7 bases lay outside the gene matches. Germline CDR1 and CDR2: ENHRY and SYGVKD.

The V call is TRBV5-6, the J call TRBJ1-1; D is possibly TRBD1 (6 bases). CDR1 and CDR2 from the germline V gene are SGHDT and YYEEEE. V lost 0 bases, J lost 6 bases, and 18 bases lay in between. The CDR3 sequence is 16 residues long. The CDR3 is CASSLAWQGRVAEAFF. In DNA, the CDR3 is TGTGCCAGCAGCTTGGCCTGGCAGGGGAGGGTGGCTGAAGCTTTCTTT.

The chain joins TRBV5-1 to TRBJ1-6; no clear D gene. From germline, CDR1 is SGHRS and CDR2 YFSETQ. V was clipped by 0 bases and J by 5 bases, with 9 bases between them. The CDR3 extends over 15 amino acids. The CDR3 loop reads CASSLAAIDNSPLHF. The CDR3 DNA is TGCGCCAGCAGCTTGGCCGCTATAGATAATTCACCCCTCCACTTT.

The chain couples TRBV11-2 to TRBJ2-2, with TRBD1 as a possible D gene (7 bases). The germline V gene has CDR1 SGHAT and CDR2 FQNNGV. The CDR3 loop spans 17 amino acids. The V gene lost 5 bases and the J gene lost 0 bases, with 16 bases spanning the gap. DNA of the CDR3: TGTGCCAGCAGCGACGGGGCGGGACAGTCGAACACCGGGGAGCTGTTTTTT. Protein: CASSDGAGQSNTGELFF.

V gene TRBV6-2 or TRBV6-3 combines with J gene TRBJ2-3, with D possibly being TRBD2 (5 bases). Germline CDR1 and CDR2: MNHEY and SVGEGT. Trimming removed 5 bases from V and 0 bases from J, with 15 bases in between. The CDR3 contains 16 residues. The CDR3 DNA reads as TGTGCCAGCAGTAAAATGGCTAGCCTTAGCACAGATACGCAGTATTTT. It yields the protein CASSKMASLSTDTQYF.

This clonotype was observed a handful of times. The genes are TRBV6-5 and TRBJ2-5, with 8 bases matching TRBD2. CDR3 length equals 19 residues. Germline lookup yields CDR1 MNHEY and CDR2 SVGAGI. Losses at the gene ends were 2 bases for V and 4 bases for J; bases not matched to a gene: 18. The CDR3 here is CASSYTRASGRWESETQYF. CDR3 coding DNA: TGTGCCAGCAGTTACACCAGGGCTAGCGGGCGTTGGGAGTCAGAGACCCAGTACTTC.

This clonotype came up a few times. The gene calls are TRBV12-3 or TRBV12-4 and TRBJ2-1; D remains unclear. The CDR3 sequence is 15 residues long. The ends were cut back, 6 bases at V and 4 bases at J, with 16 bases in the middle. This CDR3 reads CASSLAESRYNEQFF. DNA of the CDR3: TGTGCCAGCAGCCTCGCCGAGTCTAGGTACAATGAGCAGTTCTTC.

The rearrangement joins TRBV12-3 or TRBV12-4 to TRBJ1-4, with unresolved D. The CDR3 is 16 residues long. V was clipped by 4 bases and J by 7 bases, with 19 bases between them. The CDR3 region is CASSSEVGGWGEKLFF. Here the CDR3 DNA reads TGTGCCAGCAGTTCCGAGGTCGGAGGCTGGGGTGAAAAACTGTTTTTT.

Only a few counts were recorded for this clonotype. The V call is TRBV7-2, the J call TRBJ2-7, with TRBD2 identical over 13 bases. Germline V gene data show CDR1 as SGHTA and CDR2 as FQGNSA. CDR3 length: 15 residues. J was trimmed by 3 bases and V by 5 bases; bases with no gene match: 4. CDR3 sequence reads: CASSPGLAGRYEQYF. The DNA for the CDR3 is TGTGCCAGCAGCCCGGGACTAGCGGGACGCTACGAGCAGTACTTC.

The chain links TRBV18 to TRBJ2-5, with 10 bases matching TRBD1. Germline V gene sequence: CDR1 KGHSH, CDR2 LQKENI. CDR3 length: 15 residues. V was pared by 4 bases and J by 3 bases, with 5 bases of the junction left unmatched. CDR3 bases: TGTGCCAGCTCACTGACAGGGGGCTTCGAAGAGACCCAGTACTTC. This translates into CASSLTGGFEETQYF.

This sequence joins TRBV20-1 and TRBJ2-3; possible D gene TRBD1, 7 bases. The V end was cut by 0 bases, the J end by 0 bases, with 13 bases between. The CDR3 is 16 amino acids. Germline values: CDR1 DFQATT, CDR2 SNEGSKA (reference sequence). The CDR3 loop reads CSAREPGGISTDTQYF. The CDR3 DNA is TGCAGTGCTAGAGAGCCAGGGGGGATTAGCACAGATACGCAGTATTTT.

V usage is TRBV7-2 and J usage is TRBJ2-7, with D possibly TRBD2 on 7 matching bases. V was clipped by 5 bases and J by 7 bases, with 21 bases between them. This CDR3 is 15 amino acids long. Germline V gene data show CDR1 as SGHTA and CDR2 as FQGNSA. Here the CDR3 reads CASSLGGRVRNEQYF. Here the CDR3 DNA reads TGTGCCAGCAGCCTCGGGGGGCGGGTTCGGAATGAGCAGTACTTC.

Only one count was recorded for this clonotype. V and J are TRBV6-6 and TRBJ1-2; D perhaps matches TRBD1 (5 bases). This CDR3 has 14 residues. The V end lost 0 bases, the J end lost 3 bases, and 8 bases lay between the germline ends. Germline lookup yields CDR1 MNHNY and CDR2 SVGAGI (reference sequence). The CDR3 spells CASSYSKGDYGYTF. CDR3 nucleotides: TGTGCCAGCAGTTACTCGAAAGGGGACTATGGCTACACCTTC.

This clonotype was seen a few times. The gene calls are TRBV4-3 and TRBJ2-5; D call uncertain. Germline V CDR1 and CDR2: LGHNA, YSLEER. Trimming took off 1 base at V and 11 bases at J, with 14 bases between the two ends. The CDR3 extends over 13 amino acids. The DNA for the CDR3 is TGCGCCAGCAGCCAAGCGATAACAACAGAGCAGTACTTC. Its protein product is CASSQAITTEQYF.

This clonotype occurred a few times. J is TRBJ1-2 and V is TRBV20-1; 11 positions agree with TRBD1. This CDR3 has 13 amino acids. Germline V gene lookup returns CDR1 DFQATT and CDR2 SNEGSKA (reference sequence). V was clipped by 5 bases and J by 11 bases; unmatched bases: 10. The CDR3 nucleotides read TGCAGTGCTTTTCCGGGACAGGGGGTTGGGTACACCTTC. It is translated as CSAFPGQGVGYTF.

V and J are TRBV11-3 and TRBJ2-5; 7 positions match TRBD2. V dropped 5 bases and J dropped 2; count of bases not matched to a gene: 11. The germline gives CDR1 SGHNT, CDR2 YENEEA. The CDR3 covers 16 residues. The CDR3 region has the DNA TGTGCCAGCAGCCCCGGTGGGGGGGAGGGTCAAGAGACCCAGTACTTC. The encoded protein is CASSPGGGEGQETQYF. The variable domain in full, with the rest retrieved from reference TRBV11-3 and TRBJ2-5, is EAGVVQSPRYKIIEKKQPVAFWCNPISGHNTLYWYLQNLGQGPELLIRYENEEAVDDSQLPKDRFSAERLKGVDSTLKIQPAELGDSAVYLCASSPGGGEGQETQYFGPGTRLLVL.

This clonotype occurred once. The chain is built from TRBV7-9 and TRBJ2-3; 13 bases agree with TRBD2. The CDR3 sequence is 15 residues long. Germline loops: CDR1 SEHNR, CDR2 FQNEAQ (reference sequence). V trimming: 6 bases; J trimming: 6 bases; junction bases outside the gene matches: 6. In nucleotides, the CDR3 is TGTGCCAGCAGACCACCGGGACTAGCGGGGGATACGCAGTATTTT. This gives the protein CASRPPGLAGDTQYF.